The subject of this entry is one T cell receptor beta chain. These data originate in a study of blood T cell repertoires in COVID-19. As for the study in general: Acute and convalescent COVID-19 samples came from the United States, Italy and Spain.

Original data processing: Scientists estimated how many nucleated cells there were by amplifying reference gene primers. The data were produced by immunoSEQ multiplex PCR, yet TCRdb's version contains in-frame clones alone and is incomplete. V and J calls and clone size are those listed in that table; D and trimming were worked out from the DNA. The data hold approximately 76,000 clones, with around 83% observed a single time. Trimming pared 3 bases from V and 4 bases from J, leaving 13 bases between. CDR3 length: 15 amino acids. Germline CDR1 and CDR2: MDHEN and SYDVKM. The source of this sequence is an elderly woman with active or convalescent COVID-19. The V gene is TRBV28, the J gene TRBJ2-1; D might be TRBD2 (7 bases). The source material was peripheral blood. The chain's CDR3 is CASSFGGGSYNEQFF. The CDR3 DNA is TGTGCCAGCAGTTTCGGCGGGGGCTCATACAATGAGCAGTTCTTC.